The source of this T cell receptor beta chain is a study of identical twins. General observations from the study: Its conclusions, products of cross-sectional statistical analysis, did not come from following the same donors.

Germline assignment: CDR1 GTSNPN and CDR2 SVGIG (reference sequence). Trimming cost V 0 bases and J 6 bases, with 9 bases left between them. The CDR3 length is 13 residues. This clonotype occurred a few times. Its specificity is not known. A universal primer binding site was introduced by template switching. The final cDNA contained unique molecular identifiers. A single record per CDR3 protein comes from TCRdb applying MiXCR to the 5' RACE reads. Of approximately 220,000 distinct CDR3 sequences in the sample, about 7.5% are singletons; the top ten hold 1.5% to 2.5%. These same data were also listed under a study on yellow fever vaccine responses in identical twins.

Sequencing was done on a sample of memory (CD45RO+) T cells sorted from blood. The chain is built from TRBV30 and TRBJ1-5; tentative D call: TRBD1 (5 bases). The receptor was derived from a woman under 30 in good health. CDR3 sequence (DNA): TGTGCCTGGAGTGTAGGGGTATCTCAGCCCCAGCATTTT. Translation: CAWSVGVSQPQHF. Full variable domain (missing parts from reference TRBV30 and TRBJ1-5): SQTIHQWPATLVQPVGSPLSLECTVEGTSNPNLYWYRQAAGRGLQLLFYSVGIGQISSEVPQNLSASRPQDRQFILSSKKLLLSDSGFYLCAWSVGVSQPQHFGDGTRLSIL.